This T cell receptor beta chain originates from a study of patients and donors after allogeneic stem cell transplantation. TCRdb re-called the RT-PCR reads through MiXCR, storing one row per CDR3 protein. The table includes about 31,000 distinct CDR3 sequences, 6.5% to 7% detected once. This clonotype was seen at least ten times. In germline, CDR1 is KGHSH, CDR2 LQKENI. This CDR3 has 16 residues. Trimming left V 3 bases short and J 1 base short, with 15 bases between. The chain employs TRBV18 and TRBJ1-1; D is possibly TRBD1 (5 bases). The sample taken for sequencing was blood, either unsorted or a sorted T cell fraction (not recorded which). The TCR was taken from a human donor who was either an allogeneic HSCT recipient or a stem cell or donor lymphocyte infusion donor (not recorded which). It is not recorded whose cells these are; they may come from a transplant donor. The CDR3 loop is CASSPTSPGGNTEAFF. The CDR3 DNA reads as TGTGCCAGCTCACCCACGTCCCCGGGGGGGAACACTGAAGCTTTCTTT.